The 16 T cell receptor beta chains presented below share a single source sample, sequenced in a study of regulatory T cells in long-lasting Graves disease. Libraries of TCR beta came from iRepertoire HTBI primers plus Arm-PCR of CDR3 regions. TCRdb re-analysed the multiplex PCR reads in MiXCR, keeping a single row per CDR3 protein. The sample gives about 220,000 distinct CDR3 sequences, around a fifth of which show up once; approximately 10% is in the top ten. The time point was: newly diagnosed GD, antithyroid drugs for less than 3 months. PBMC-derived RNA was used for the TCR library. The same sample was also used in a study of T cells in Graves' hyperthyroidism and ophthalmopathy.

This specimen consisted of peripheral blood mononuclear cells (PBMCs), obtained at new diagnosis, from a patient treated with antithyroid drugs. Every receptor here comes from a woman in her thirties with Graves disease.

This clonotype showed up many times. The V call is TRBV28, the J call TRBJ1-2; 11 bases agree with TRBD1. The CDR3 spans 16 residues. With V trimmed by 4 bases and J by 3 bases, 7 bases remained unmatched. The germline gives CDR1 MDHEN, CDR2 SYDVKM. The CDR3: CASSYTDRGPHYGYTF. DNA for the CDR3: TGTGCCAGCAGTTACACGGACAGGGGGCCTCACTATGGCTACACCTTC.

There are many counts of this clonotype. The chain joins TRBV6-1 to TRBJ1-1; TRBD1 is a possible D gene (6 bases). The CDR3 sequence is 13 residues long. Germline-derived CDR1 and CDR2 are MNHNS and SASEGT. V lost 7 bases, J lost 6 bases, and 15 bases lay in between. CDR3 sequence (DNA): TGTGCCAGCACGAGGGGGGCGAGACCTGAAGCTTTCTTT. Residues: CASTRGARPEAFF.

This clonotype was seen just once. A far more abundant clone sits one base away, making this likely a read error. The chain is built from TRBV7-6 and TRBJ2-1; D not resolved. The CDR3 contains 15 residues. Germline CDR1 and CDR2: SGHVS and FNYEAQ. With 1 base removed from V and 0 bases from J, the gap between germline ends came to 7 bases. As DNA, the CDR3 is TGTGCCAGCAGCTTAGTGGCCAACTCCTACAATGAGCAGTTCTTC. It encodes CASSLVANSYNEQFF.

This sequence joins TRBV3-1 and TRBJ1-5; TRBD1 agrees at 8 bases. The CDR3 totals 15 residues. V was clipped by 5 bases and J by 4 bases; unmatched bases: 7. CDR1 is LGHDT and CDR2 is YNNKEL in the germline V gene (reference sequence). In nucleotides, the CDR3 is TGTGCCAGCAGCTTGACAGGGGTTAGAAATCAGCCCCAGCATTTT. Encoded protein: CASSLTGVRNQPQHF.

At least ten counts were recorded for this clonotype. This chain joins TRBV30 and TRBJ2-7, with D tentatively TRBD2 (7 bases). The CDR3 consists of 15 residues. Germline V gene lookup returns CDR1 GTSNPN and CDR2 SVGIG (reference sequence). V lost 0 bases to trimming and J lost 4 bases, with 16 bases between them. CDR3 loop: CAWSVLGGAKYEQYF. The CDR3 DNA sequence: TGTGCCTGGAGTGTACTAGGGGGGGCCAAGTACGAGCAGTACTTC.

This clonotype was detected many times. This sequence joins TRBV30 and TRBJ1-1, with a tentative D call TRBD1 (6 bases). The CDR3 extends over 10 amino acids. Deletions cut 5 bases from V and 11 bases from J, with 12 bases between. Per the germline V gene, CDR1 is GTSNPN and CDR2 is SVGIG (reference sequence). DNA for the CDR3: TGTGCCTGGGGACAGACTGCGGCTTTCTTT. It is translated as CAWGQTAAFF.

This clonotype was observed many times. The V gene is TRBV28, the J gene TRBJ1-6, with 7 positions matching TRBD1. The CDR3 loop spans 16 amino acids. After removal of 5 bases from V and 6 bases from J, the junction contained 10 bases not matched to a gene. Germline loops: CDR1 MDHEN, CDR2 SYDVKM. Written as DNA, the CDR3 is TGTGCCAGCAGTCCCGGGACAGCCTCCCTTAATTCACCCCTCCACTTT. It translates to CASSPGTASLNSPLHF. The variable domain in full, with the rest retrieved from reference TRBV28 and TRBJ1-6, is DVKVTQSSRYLVKRTGEKVFLECVQDMDHENMFWYRQDPGLGLRLIYFSYDVKMKEKGDIPEGYSVSREKKERFSLILESASTNQTSMYLCASSPGTASLNSPLHFGNGTRLTVT.

This clonotype was recorded at least ten times. The genes are TRBV2 and TRBJ1-1; possibly TRBD1 for D (5 bases). The CDR3 loop spans 14 amino acids. Trimming shortened V by 7 bases and J by 1 base, and 13 bases separated the two germline ends. From germline, CDR1 is SNHLY and CDR2 FYNNEI. CDR3 region: CASTAGQENTEAFF. The DNA of the CDR3 is TGTGCCAGCACGGCGGGGCAGGAGAACACTGAAGCTTTCTTT.

At least ten counts were recorded for this clonotype. The genes are TRBV6-5 and TRBJ1-5; TRBD1 agrees at 7 bases. Germline trimming cut 4 bases from V and 7 bases from J; bases unmatched to any gene: 10. This CDR3 is 15 amino acids long. The germline V gene has CDR1 MNHEY and CDR2 SVGAGI. CDR3 sequence: CASSSGTVRGQPQHF. As DNA, the CDR3 is TGTGCCAGCAGTTCCGGGACAGTTCGGGGGCAGCCCCAGCATTTT.

V and J are TRBV9 and TRBJ2-1, with D hard to call. Trimming shortened V by 0 bases and J by 4 bases, and 5 bases separated the two germline ends. Germline CDR1 reads SGDLS; CDR2 reads YYNGEE. The CDR3 spans 13 residues. CDR3 nucleotides: TGTGCCAGCAGCGTAGCTACTTACAATGAGCAGTTCTTC. Its protein product is CASSVATYNEQFF. Together with reference TRBV9 and TRBJ2-1, the CDR3 gives the full variable domain: DSGVTQTPKHLITATGQRVTLRCSPRSGDLSVYWYQQSLDQGLQFLIQYYNGEERAKGNILERFSAQQFPDLHSELNLSSLELGDSALYFCASSVATYNEQFFGPGTRLTVL.

This clonotype has a count of ten or more. The gene calls are TRBV15 and TRBJ1-4, with D uncertain. The CDR3 spans 13 residues. The germline V gene has CDR1 LNHNV and CDR2 YYDKDF (reference sequence). V lost 1 base and J lost 7, with 7 bases in between. The CDR3 loop reads CATSRAMLEKLFF. CDR3 nucleotides: TGTGCCACCAGCAGAGCCATGCTTGAAAAACTGTTTTTT.

This clonotype was counted many times. The chain couples TRBV29-1 to TRBJ2-3; D remains unclear. This CDR3 is 17 amino acids long. Germline CDR1 reads SQVTM; CDR2 reads ANQGSEA. V was trimmed by 0 bases and J by 0 bases, leaving 16 bases between them. In nucleotides, the CDR3 is TGCAGCGTTGAAGATCGGCGCCTGCCGACAAGCACAGATACGCAGTATTTT. Amino acids: CSVEDRRLPTSTDTQYF.

This clonotype was observed at least ten times. The chain has TRBV2 and TRBJ2-3, with TRBD2 matching 11 bases. The germline V gene encodes CDR1 SNHLY and CDR2 FYNNEI. V shed 1 base and J 0 bases; nucleotides not matched to a gene: 6. The CDR3 is 18 residues long. CDR3 DNA sequence: TGTGCCAGCAGTGAAGGAGGTCTAGCGGGGGGAAGCACAGATACGCAGTATTTT. Translating it yields CASSEGGLAGGSTDTQYF.

This clonotype was counted ten times or more. The V call is TRBV3-1, the J call TRBJ2-1, with D perhaps TRBD2 (5 bases). This CDR3 contains 17 residues. Trimming left V 2 bases short and J 0 bases short, with 14 bases between. The germline gives CDR1 LGHDT, CDR2 YNNKEL (reference sequence). CDR3 protein: CASSQNRAGSSYNEQFF. As DNA, the CDR3 is TGTGCCAGCAGCCAAAATCGTGCGGGCAGCTCCTACAATGAGCAGTTCTTC.

This clonotype came up many times. The chain couples TRBV9 to TRBJ2-6; D remains unclear. V gave up 3 bases and J gave up 0 bases, with 1 base separating them. This CDR3 region has 13 residues. Germline V gene sequence: CDR1 SGDLS, CDR2 YYNGEE. This CDR3 is CASSASGANVLTF. Written as DNA, the CDR3 is TGTGCCAGCAGCGCCTCTGGGGCCAACGTCCTGACTTTC.

This clonotype was seen ten or more times. The V gene is TRBV29-1, the J gene TRBJ2-1; 9 bases fit TRBD1. Losses at the gene ends were 2 bases for V and 6 bases for J; bases not matched to a gene: 8. The CDR3 is 15 residues long. Per the germline V gene, CDR1 is SQVTM and CDR2 is ANQGSEA. CDR3 protein: CSVETGTGNPNEQFF. The CDR3 nucleotides are TGCAGCGTTGAAACCGGGACAGGGAATCCCAATGAGCAGTTCTTC.